One sample yielded the 3 T cell receptor beta chains listed below, sequenced in a study of cytomegalovirus exposure and HLA in healthy donors. PCR used 60 Vbeta primers and 13 Jbeta primers. Clones were sequenced by immunoSEQ multiplex PCR, and TCRdb holds only the in-frame ones, with some missing. Of around 200,000 clones listed, 75% to 90% were seen once; the top ten hold roughly 0.73%. Material for sequencing was PBMCs. The receptors shown here come from a woman aged 18-29 years in good health and CMV-seronegative.

This clone was counted a few times. The CDR3 DNA sequence: TGCAGCGTTGCCCGCCGGACAAGTCCCTACGAGCAGTACTTC. It yields the protein CSVARRTSPYEQYF. The rearrangement joins TRBV29-1 to TRBJ2-7; D may be TRBD1 (5 bases). Germline V gene lookup returns CDR1 SQVTM and CDR2 ANQGSEA. The CDR3 consists of 14 residues. The V and J ends lost 4 bases and 2 bases respectively, with 15 bases between them.

The J gene is TRBJ2-7, the V gene TRBV2; D is unresolved. Trimming removed 0 bases from V and 5 bases from J, with 2 bases in between. This CDR3 is 11 amino acids long. From germline, CDR1 is SNHLY and CDR2 FYNNEI. This CDR3 is CASSEADEQYF. The CDR3 DNA sequence: TGTGCCAGCAGTGAAGCCGACGAGCAGTACTTC.

The table lists this clone with a count of one. Other DNA sequences in this sample translate to the same CDR3. This chain joins TRBV27 and TRBJ1-2; 8 nucleotides match TRBD1. The CDR3 spans 13 residues. Germline lookup yields CDR1 MNHEY and CDR2 SMNVEV (reference sequence). With 4 bases clipped from V and 3 bases from J, the junction kept 1 base outside the gene matches. The CDR3, as DNA: TGTGCCAGCAGTTCGACAGGGGACTATGGCTACACCTTC. This gives the protein CASSSTGDYGYTF.